This TCR beta chain was sequenced during a study of T cells after yellow fever vaccination. Trimming took 3 bases from V and 5 from J, leaving 16 bases between them. This CDR3 spans 15 amino acids. From germline, CDR1 is LNHDA and CDR2 SQIVND (reference sequence). UMIs were added to TCR cDNA along with a universal primer site when it was made by 5'RACE template switching. TCRdb re-analysed the 5' RACE reads in MiXCR, keeping a single row per CDR3 protein. The sample records 500,000 to 650,000 distinct CDR3 sequences, 9% to 15% being singletons. This sequence originates from a man aged 25-45 years who received the YFV17D yellow fever vaccine. The sequencing here drew on PBMCs, taken on the day of the yellow fever booster vaccination. The gene calls are TRBV19 and TRBJ2-5, with D unclear. The CDR3: CASSIALVSRETQYF. DNA of the CDR3: TGTGCCAGTAGTATTGCGCTTGTATCGCGGGAGACCCAGTACTTC.